A selection of T cell receptor beta chains follows, all from one sample in a study of Ad26.COV2.S vaccination and SARS-CoV-2 variants. Here immunoSEQ multiplex PCR was the method, and the copy in TCRdb shows in-frame clones only, minus some. The sample contains some 350,000 clones, 85% of which appear only once. Material: peripheral blood, obtained in a trial of Ad26.COV2.S vaccine versus placebo. These receptors were taken from a person between 18 and 65 years old who received the Ad26.COV2.S COVID-19 vaccine or a placebo. The CDR3 runs from the conserved cysteine through the conserved F or W. D genes are given only for firm matches. Only some rows state a clone size, as once, few, many or a class for expanded clones.

NA	TRBD2	TRBJ2-2	TRBV9	CASSVALAGSGELFF	TGTGCCAGCAGCGTAGCGTTAGCGGGGTCCGGGGAGCTGTTTTTT
NA	NA	TRBJ2-7	TRBV28	CASSYGLTYEQYF	TGTGCCAGCAGTTATGGACTAACCTACGAGCAGTACTTC
NA	NA	TRBJ2-3	TRBV5-5	CASSLEMNTDTQYF	TGTGCCAGCAGCTTGGAAATGAACACAGATACGCAGTATTTT
NA	NA	TRBJ2-7	TRBV12-3/TRBV12-4	CASSRVRYEQYF	TGTGCCAGCAGTCGTGTGAGATACGAGCAGTACTTC
NA	NA	TRBJ1-1	TRBV6-5	CASRVGNTEAFF	TGTGCCAGCAGAGTGGGGAACACTGAAGCTTTCTTT
NA	TRBD2	TRBJ2-3	TRBV28	CASSWETRGDIRESPDTQYF	TGTGCCAGCAGTTGGGAGACCCGGGGGGATATAAGGGAGTCCCCAGATACGCAGTATTTT
NA	NA	TRBJ1-2	TRBV19	CASSIVGAFYGYTF	TGTGCCAGTAGTATAGTAGGGGCCTTCTATGGCTACACCTTC
NA	TRBD2	TRBJ2-7	TRBV11-2	CASSQSGRAFEQYF	TGTGCCAGCAGCCAAAGCGGGAGAGCATTCGAGCAGTACTTC
NA	NA	TRBJ1-1	TRBV4-3	CASSQEGANTEAFF	TGCGCCAGCAGCCAAGAAGGGGCGAACACTGAAGCTTTCTTT
NA	NA	TRBJ2-1	TRBV4-1	CASSLVVYNEQFF	TGCGCCAGCAGCCTGGTGGTTTACAATGAGCAGTTCTTC
NA	TRBD1	TRBJ2-7	TRBV6-4	CASSDGTGIRYEQYF	TGTGCCAGCAGTGACGGGACAGGGATTCGCTACGAGCAGTACTTC
NA	NA	TRBJ2-2	TRBV3-1/TRBV3-2	CASSQAVGTGELFF	TGTGCCAGCAGCCAAGCGGTGGGGACCGGGGAGCTGTTTTTT
NA	NA	TRBJ2-7	TRBV4-3	CASSHPDCRTSYEQYF	TGCGCCAGCAGCCACCCAGACTGTCGGACAAGCTACGAGCAGTACTTC
NA	NA	TRBJ2-7	TRBV28	CASSLSRLTDSSYEQYF	TGTGCCAGCAGTCTAAGTCGCCTGACAGACAGCTCCTACGAGCAGTACTTC
NA	TRBD1	TRBJ1-1	TRBV3-1/TRBV3-2	CASSRRTGRNTEAFF	TGTGCCAGCAGCAGACGGACAGGGAGGAACACTGAAGCTTTCTTT
NA	NA	TRBJ1-2	TRBV27	CASSLSRQSNYGYTF	TGTGCCAGCAGTTTATCGCGGCAGAGTAACTATGGCTACACCTTC
NA	TRBD1	TRBJ2-7	TRBV5-1	CASSLGLQGVRQYF	TGCGCCAGCAGCCTGGGCTTACAGGGGGTACGGCAGTACTTC
NA	NA	TRBJ1-5	TRBV15	CATSRVGTNSNQPQHF	TGTGCCACCAGCAGAGTAGGGACCAATAGCAATCAGCCCCAGCATTTT
few	NA	TRBJ1-6	TRBV7-9	CASSLSGINSPLHF	TGTGCCAGCAGCTTATCGGGGATTAATTCACCCCTCCACTTT
NA	NA	TRBJ1-1	TRBV5-5	CASSLYRANTEAFF	TGTGCCAGCAGCTTGTACAGGGCGAACACTGAAGCTTTCTTT
NA	NA	TRBJ1-1	TRBV27	CASKPGGGTTEAFF	TGTGCCAGCAAACCCGGGGGAGGGACGACTGAAGCTTTCTTT
NA	NA	TRBJ2-7	TRBV7-8	CASSPRGGGESYEQYF	TGTGCCAGCAGTCCCAGGGGGGGCGGGGAGTCCTACGAGCAGTACTTC
once	TRBD2	TRBJ2-7	TRBV27	CASSLSSSGSEQYF	TGTGCCAGCAGTTTATCGTCTAGCGGGAGTGAGCAGTACTTC
NA	TRBD1	TRBJ1-4	TRBV4-3	CASSLFDRGPRNEKLFF	TGCGCCAGCAGCCTGTTCGACAGGGGGCCCCGTAATGAAAAACTGTTTTTT
NA	NA	TRBJ2-5	TRBV30	CAWSGQVIQETQYF	TGTGCCTGGAGTGGACAGGTTATCCAAGAGACCCAGTACTTC
NA	NA	TRBJ1-1	TRBV7-8	CASSLVSGDTEAFF	TGTGCCAGCAGCTTAGTCTCGGGAGACACTGAAGCTTTCTTT
NA	NA	TRBJ1-5	TRBV10-3	CAISESGGGSGQPQHF	TGTGCCATCAGTGAGTCAGGTGGGGGATCCGGTCAGCCCCAGCATTTT
NA	NA	TRBJ1-1	TRBV30	CAWRVQGVNTEAFF	TGTGCCTGGAGAGTTCAGGGAGTGAACACTGAAGCTTTCTTT
NA	NA	TRBJ1-2	TRBV2	CASSEGWGVVDGYTF	TGTGCCAGCAGTGAAGGCTGGGGGGTCGTGGATGGCTACACCTTC
few	NA	TRBJ1-3	TRBV11-2	CASSWDPPDSGNTIYF	TGTGCCAGCAGCTGGGACCCGCCAGACAGTGGAAACACCATATATTTT
NA	TRBD1	TRBJ2-1	TRBV2	CASKGGQYNEQFF	TGTGCCAGCAAAGGGGGACAGTACAATGAGCAGTTCTTC
NA	TRBD1	TRBJ2-5	TRBV18	CASSPSGQGIQETQYF	TGTGCCAGCTCACCATCGGGACAGGGAATCCAAGAGACCCAGTACTTC
NA	TRBD1	TRBJ2-7	TRBV7-9	CASSEGQGAYEQYF	TGTGCCAGCAGCGAGGGACAGGGGGCTTACGAGCAGTACTTC
NA	NA	TRBJ2-7	TRBV11-2	CASSILTGGSYEQYF	TGTGCCAGCAGCATACTGACTGGGGGCTCCTACGAGCAGTACTTC
NA	NA	TRBJ1-1	TRBV13	CASSLGQVNTEAFF	TGTGCCAGCAGCTTAGGTCAGGTGAACACTGAAGCTTTCTTT
NA	TRBD2	TRBJ2-7	TRBV11-2	CASSPVGLAGGPYEQYF	TGTGCCAGCAGCCCGGTAGGACTAGCGGGAGGTCCCTACGAGCAGTACTTC
NA	NA	TRBJ2-1	TRBV15	CATSRESGSYNEQFF	TGTGCCACCAGCAGGGAATCGGGCTCCTACAATGAGCAGTTCTTC
once	NA	TRBJ1-3	TRBV15	CATSRDPSTGNTIYF	TGTGCCACCAGCAGAGATCCTTCAACAGGAAACACCATATATTTT
NA	TRBD2	TRBJ2-5	TRBV9	CASSERLAGAEGETQYF	TGTGCCAGCAGCGAACGACTAGCGGGGGCCGAGGGGGAGACCCAGTACTTC
few	NA	TRBJ1-1	TRBV10-2	CASSEEPGRVNTEAFF	TGCGCCAGCAGTGAGGAGCCAGGGCGGGTTAACACTGAAGCTTTCTTT
few	NA	TRBJ1-1	TRBV24-1	CAIAGPGTEAFF	TGTGCCATCGCCGGACCCGGGACTGAAGCTTTCTTT
NA	NA	TRBJ2-7	TRBV27	CASSAGESYEQYF	TGTGCCAGCAGTGCTGGGGAGTCCTACGAGCAGTACTTC
NA	NA	TRBJ2-7	TRBV6-2/TRBV6-3	CASSRGPQGYEQYF	TGTGCCAGCAGTCGCGGACCACAGGGCTACGAGCAGTACTTC
NA	NA	TRBJ2-5	TRBV9	CASSTSTGTQYF	TGTGCCAGCAGCACTTCGACGGGGACCCAGTACTTC
NA	NA	TRBJ2-1	TRBV19	CASSTAGWEQFF	TGTGCCAGTAGCACCGCAGGGTGGGAGCAGTTCTTC
NA	TRBD1	TRBJ2-4	TRBV9	CASSVGDSSKNIQYF	TGTGCCAGCAGCGTGGGGGACAGTTCCAAAAACATTCAGTACTTC
once	NA	TRBJ1-6	TRBV23-1	CASSSLLRGGSYNSPLHF	TGCGCCAGCAGTTCCCTCCTGAGGGGAGGAAGCTATAATTCACCCCTCCACTTT
NA	NA	TRBJ1-2	TRBV7-9	CASSRDNYGYTF	TGTGCCAGCAGCCGGGACAACTATGGCTACACCTTC
NA	NA	TRBJ1-5	TRBV30	CAWSDYSNQPQHF	TGTGCCTGGAGTGACTATAGCAATCAGCCCCAGCATTTT
once	TRBD1	TRBJ2-2	TRBV7-9	CASSSQGQGAGGELFF	TGTGCCAGCAGCTCTCAGGGACAGGGGGCCGGCGGGGAGCTGTTTTTT
NA	NA	TRBJ2-7	TRBV2	CASSVTSYEQYF	TGTGCCAGCAGCGTCACTTCCTACGAGCAGTACTTC
once	NA	TRBJ2-2	TRBV25-1	CASSVDKNTGELFF	TGTGCCAGCAGTGTAGACAAGAACACCGGGGAGCTGTTTTTT
once	TRBD1	TRBJ2-1	TRBV2	CASKQLQGAQDNEQFF	TGTGCCAGCAAGCAACTACAGGGGGCGCAAGACAATGAGCAGTTCTTC